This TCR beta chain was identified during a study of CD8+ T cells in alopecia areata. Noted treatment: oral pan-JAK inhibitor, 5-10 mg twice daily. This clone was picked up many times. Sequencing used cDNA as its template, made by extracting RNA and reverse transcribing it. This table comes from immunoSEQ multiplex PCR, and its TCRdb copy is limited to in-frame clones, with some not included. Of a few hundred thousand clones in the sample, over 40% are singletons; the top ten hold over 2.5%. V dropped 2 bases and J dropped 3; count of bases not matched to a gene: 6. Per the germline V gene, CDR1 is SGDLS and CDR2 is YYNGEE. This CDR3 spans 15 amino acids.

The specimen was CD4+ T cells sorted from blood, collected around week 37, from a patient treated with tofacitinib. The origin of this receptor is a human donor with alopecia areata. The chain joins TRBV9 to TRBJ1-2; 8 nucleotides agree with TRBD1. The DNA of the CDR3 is TGTGCCAGCAGCGTGTCCGGGACAGGCCACTATGGCTACACCTTC. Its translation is CASSVSGTGHYGYTF.